This T cell receptor (beta chain) was observed in a study of shared clonotypes between healthy human individuals (TCRdb year 2020). With regard to the full study: The cohort included a few men and a couple of women between 18 and 49 years of age. For each donor, CD4 naive and CD4 memory were each given three plates, CD8 naive was given two plates, and CD8 memory was given one plate. To estimate repertoire size and how much clonotypes are shared between individuals, the study performed deep sequencing of blood TCR repertoires from about 5 healthy adults. Different laboratories and diverse techniques were used to prepare libraries and sequence TCR repertoires, to increase sequencing depth and limit assay-specific biases. Leukapheresis yielded between about 0.85 and 10 billion PBMCs per donor.

The investigation overall reported the following: Based on pairwise subsampling, the degree of clonotype sharing among donors was expected to be affected by sequencing depth. Rarefaction of sorted-subset datasets indicated incomplete sequencing despite the large sequencing depth. Larger estimated clonotype richness was generally found for naive subsets than for memory subsets. Higher generation probabilities were observed for clonotypes shared by all four sorted-subset donors than for non-shared clonotypes. Roughly 5% of naive CD4, 3.5% of naive CD8, about 2.4% of memory CD4, and 0.35% to 0.5% of memory CD8 clonotypes were shared across several donors. The genetic and exposure-history diversity represented was limited by the small number of donors. Sampling was restricted to blood, and TCR repertoires in tissues likely differ from the TCR repertoires found in blood.

On this clone itself: The target of this receptor is not known. Base qualities are not recorded, but no much larger clone differs from it by a single base.

Using the deep immunoSEQ assay, multiplex PCR amplified TCR CDR3 regions from genomic DNA. For each cell subset, the extracted genomic DNA was distributed evenly across all wells of several immunoSEQ 96-well plates, and each plate served as one replicate. For sorted subsets, 200 to 250 ng of genomic DNA, equivalent to roughly 30,000 T cell genomes, went into each replicate PCR. Purified libraries were quantified with a Qubit 3.0 fluorometer, sized on a Bioanalyzer 2100, and re-quantified with the KAPA Library Quantification kit. A separate single-read 150-cycle Illumina NextSeq 550 flow cell was used to sequence each immunoSEQ 96-well plate. Per the source publication's procedure: Because the immunoSEQ output included only junctional sequences and no quality scores, the filtering could not be the same as the filtering used for full-length reads. Sequences were annotated with PyIR, a Python wrapper for IgBLAST v1.9, and V/J genes and CDR3 were assigned using IMGT germline references. Reads were filtered out if the reads had weak V/J assignments (E-value above 1e-6), no CDR3, stop codons, out-of-frame junctions, or ambiguous translated residues. V3J clonotypes were defined as sequences sharing an identical inferred V gene, J gene, and CDR3 amino acid sequence. To compute the percentage overlap between repertoires, the number of shared unique clonotypes was divided by the size of the smaller repertoire. Three approaches were used to assess repertoire richness: RTK rarefaction, the Chao1 estimator, and Recon v2.1 estimates of unobserved clonotypes. For all TCRbeta clonotypes obtained by the gDNA method from a few donors, generation probabilities were computed with OLGA. TCRdb carries this immuneACCESS record with in-frame sequences only. Its versions omit some clonotypes, under half of them owing to an unresolved V gene in the studies checked, with the rest unexplained. The V and J calls and clone size were taken over from that table, and D and trimming were inferred from the DNA. The sample table records 1 million to 1.2 million clones; roughly 80% of these occur just once. The ten largest make up approximately 0.95% of the sample.

Donors were healthy HIV-negative adults with no recently reported acute infections or vaccinations. Every donor was a Caucasian adult living in Nashville, Tennessee, USA. CD4+ T cells were enriched by magnetic negative selection, after which naive cells were positively selected on CD45RA and the negative fraction was taken as the memory subset. After blood collection by leukapheresis, PBMCs were isolated using Ficoll-Histopaque density gradient centrifugation and then cryopreserved in the vapor phase of liquid nitrogen. Analytical flow cytometry was used to check the purity and quantity of each magnetically sorted T cell population. Genomic DNA was isolated from every sorted fraction and measured by UV absorbance on a Nanodrop 2000c. CDR3 length: 14 amino acids, cysteine to phenylalanine. Only the CDR3 DNA stays, 42 bases, in frame from base 1. The germline V gene gives CDR1 as SGHRS and CDR2 as YFSETQ. Trimming removed 1 base from V and 8 bases from J, leaving 13 bases between the germline ends.

The sequenced sample was memory CD4+ T cells from PBMCs. The sample's cell subset or site label is to be understood as: CD45RA-negative fraction. The sequence came from a man aged 18 to 29 in good health. Some clones in this sample may be carry-over from other donors' samples. The rearranged chain carries TRBV5-1 and TRBJ2-1; confidence is insufficient to name the D gene. The sequenced DNA is TGCGCCAGCAGCTTGAAGCCCCGACTCGATGAGCAGTTCTTC. Translated, it reads CASSLKPRLDEQFF.